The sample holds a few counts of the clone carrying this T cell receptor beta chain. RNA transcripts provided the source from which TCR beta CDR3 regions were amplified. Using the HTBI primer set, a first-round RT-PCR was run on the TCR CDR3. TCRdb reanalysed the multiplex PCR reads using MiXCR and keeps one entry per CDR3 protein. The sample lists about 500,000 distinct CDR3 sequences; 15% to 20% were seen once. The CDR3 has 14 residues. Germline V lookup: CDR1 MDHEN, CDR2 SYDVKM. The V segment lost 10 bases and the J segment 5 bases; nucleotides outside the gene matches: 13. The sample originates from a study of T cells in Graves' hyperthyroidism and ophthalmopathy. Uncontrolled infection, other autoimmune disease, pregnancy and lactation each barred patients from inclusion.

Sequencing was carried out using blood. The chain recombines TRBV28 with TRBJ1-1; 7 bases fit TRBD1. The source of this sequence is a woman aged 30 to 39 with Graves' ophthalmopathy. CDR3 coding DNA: TGTGCCACCTTCCCGGGCAGGGGGGGAACTGAAGCTTTCTTT. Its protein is CATFPGRGGTEAFF. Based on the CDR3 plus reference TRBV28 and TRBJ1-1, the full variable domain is DVKVTQSSRYLVKRTGEKVFLECVQDMDHENMFWYRQDPGLGLRLIYFSYDVKMKEKGDIPEGYSVSREKKERFSLILESASTNQTSMYLCATFPGRGGTEAFFGQGTRLTVV.